This is a list of T cell receptor beta chains from one sample in a study of blood T cell repertoires in COVID-19. Data came from immunoSEQ multiplex PCR; TCRdb stores just in-frame clones and leaves some out. The profile shows some 100,000 clones, roughly 92% of them singletons. Sequencing was done on a sample of peripheral blood. The receptors originated from a man aged 65 to 85 with acute or convalescent COVID-19. CDR3s include the opening cysteine and the closing phenylalanine or tryptophan. D genes are given only for firm matches. Size is omitted from some rows. Given values are once, few, many or a class for expanded clones.

CASAVEGGDNEQFF TGTGCCAGCGCCGTTGAAGGGGGTGATAATGAGCAGTTCTTC TRBJ2-1 - TRBV25-1 -
CASSYSDNMNTEAFF TGTGCCAGCAGTTACTCTGACAACATGAACACTGAAGCTTTCTTT TRBJ1-1 - TRBV6-5 -
CASSLAGQEYGYTF TGTGCCAGCAGCTTGGCGGGACAGGAATATGGCTACACCTTC TRBJ1-2 TRBD1 TRBV5-4 -
CASSGSGGAGNTIYF TGTGCCAGCAGCGGTAGTGGGGGCGCTGGAAACACCATATATTTT TRBJ1-3 - TRBV7-3 once
CASSPQGTGEAFF TGTGCCAGCTCACCGCAGGGGACGGGTGAAGCTTTCTTT TRBJ1-1 - TRBV18 -
CASSWGTSGYNEQFF TGTGCCAGCAGCTGGGGGACTAGCGGTTACAATGAGCAGTTCTTC TRBJ2-1 TRBD2 TRBV5-6 -
CASSYSRGPGTEAFF TGTGCCAGCAGTTACTCGAGGGGGCCGGGCACTGAAGCTTTCTTT TRBJ1-1 TRBD1 TRBV6-5 -
CASSYRRGGANQPQHF TGTGCCAGCAGTTACCGGAGAGGGGGCGCAAATCAGCCCCAGCATTTT TRBJ1-5 TRBD1 TRBV6-6 -
CASSFTRTSGEQFF TGCGCCAGCAGCTTTACGCGTACGAGCGGTGAGCAGTTCTTC TRBJ2-1 - TRBV5-1 -
CASSLGSQETQYF TGTGCCAGCAGCTTAGGGAGTCAAGAGACCCAGTACTTC TRBJ2-5 - TRBV7-9 -
CASSPDRGLEKLFF TGTGCCAGCAGCCCCGACAGGGGGCTTGAAAAACTGTTTTTT TRBJ1-4 TRBD1 TRBV28 -
CASSSVLSGANVLTF TGTGCCAGCAGCTCGGTACTCTCTGGGGCCAACGTCCTGACTTTC TRBJ2-6 - TRBV7-9 -
CASSYSGQGNTDTQYF TGTGCCAGCAGTTACTCGGGCCAGGGCAACACAGATACGCAGTATTTT TRBJ2-3 - TRBV6-2/TRBV6-3 -
CASSPPGASEAFF TGTGCCAGCTCACCACCGGGGGCTTCTGAAGCTTTCTTT TRBJ1-1 - TRBV18 -
CASGPDRGQHEQYF TGTGCCAGCGGACCAGACAGGGGGCAACACGAGCAGTACTTC TRBJ2-7 TRBD1 TRBV2 -
CASSERHQGERAYNSPLHF TGTGCCAGCAGTGAAAGACATCAGGGGGAAAGGGCCTATAATTCACCCCTCCACTTT TRBJ1-6 TRBD1 TRBV6-1 -
CASSSQGATNEKLFF TGCGCCAGCAGCTCACAGGGGGCAACTAATGAAAAACTGTTTTTT TRBJ1-4 TRBD1 TRBV5-1 -
CASSLATTSELFF TGTGCCAGCAGCTTAGCGACTACAAGTGAACTGTTTTTT TRBJ1-4 - TRBV7-6 once
CASSSHVDGYTF TGTGCCAGCAGCTCGCACGTAGATGGCTACACCTTC TRBJ1-2 - TRBV5-5 -
CASSEAFSIGGNTEAFF TGTGCCAGCAGTGAAGCGTTTAGCATCGGTGGCAACACTGAAGCTTTCTTT TRBJ1-1 - TRBV6-1 -
CASSTRGQVEQFF TGTGCCAGCAGTACGAGGGGGCAGGTTGAGCAGTTCTTC TRBJ2-1 TRBD1 TRBV2 -
CASSTQAASPEETQYF TGTGCCAGCAGCACCCAAGCGGCCTCCCCGGAGGAGACCCAGTACTTC TRBJ2-5 - TRBV21-1 -
CASSQVGVAYEQYF TGTGCCAGCAGCCAAGTAGGAGTAGCCTACGAGCAGTACTTC TRBJ2-7 - TRBV3-1/TRBV3-2 few
CASSYERGNEQFF TGTGCCAGCAGTTACGAGCGGGGCAATGAGCAGTTCTTC TRBJ2-1 TRBD2 TRBV6-6 -
CASRRDGPYEQYF TGTGCCAGCAGGCGGGACGGCCCCTACGAGCAGTACTTC TRBJ2-7 - TRBV6-5 once
CASSSLSGSKDNEQFF TGTGCCAGCAGTTCCCTCAGCGGGAGTAAGGACAATGAGCAGTTCTTC TRBJ2-1 TRBD2 TRBV27 -
CASRATGGAYNEQFF TGTGCCAGCAGGGCGACAGGGGGCGCCTACAATGAGCAGTTCTTC TRBJ2-1 TRBD1 TRBV5-4 -
CASSVDRGGGNTEAFF TGTGCCAGCAGCGTCGACAGGGGAGGGGGGAACACTGAAGCTTTCTTT TRBJ1-1 TRBD1 TRBV7-9 -
CASSKTGTGWYEQYF TGTGCCAGCAGTAAAACCGGGACAGGGTGGTACGAGCAGTACTTC TRBJ2-7 TRBD1 TRBV6-5 -
CASSLGGGTNEQYF TGCGCCAGCAGCCTCGGCGGGGGGACAAACGAGCAGTACTTC TRBJ2-7 TRBD2 TRBV5-1 -